This T cell receptor (beta chain) was documented in a study of a mutant IDH1 vaccine in newly diagnosed glioma. Sequencing used immunoSEQ multiplex PCR; TCRdb keeps in-frame clones, though not all of them. This sample has about 24,000 clones, with 80% to 85% found just once. This CDR3 has 14 residues. J was trimmed by 0 bases and V by 10 bases; bases with no gene match: 8. Germline V lookup: CDR1 SSHAT, CDR2 FNYEAQ (reference sequence). This clone appeared a single time. Its target is not known. Sample time point: week 47, end of study. Vaccinated patients received 300 ug of mutant IDH1 20-mer peptide per dose, with topical imiquimod.

The sample was PBMCs, taken from a glioma patient whose treatment included an IDH1 peptide vaccine. The J gene is TRBJ2-7, the V gene TRBV7-7, with TRBD1 identical over 8 bases. The receptor comes from a man between 40 and 49 years old with glioma. The chain's CDR3 is CATKRDRSSYEQYF. The CDR3 DNA follows: TGTGCCACTAAAAGGGACAGGAGCTCCTACGAGCAGTACTTC.